This TCR beta chain was sequenced during a study of T cells after somatic rescue of genetic block (dated by TCRdb to 2019 to 2021). In the study overall: What the study looked at was long-term robustness, specifically in a T-cell system that came about through somatic rescue of a genetic block in T-cell development.

Libraries were constructed by the immunoSEQ multiplex PCR assay. What TCRdb holds here is the immuneACCESS table cut down to in-frame rearrangements. Part of the clones is not present; checked against another copy, under half of the missing clones reflect an unresolved V gene, and the others are unexplained. This sample comprises about 67,000 clones, about 90% of them detected only once. The top ten clones comprise about 3% of the sample. On this clone itself: The antigen this receptor binds is unknown. There are no base qualities to consult, and no much larger clone falls within one base.

From the cysteine up to the phenylalanine, the CDR3 has a length of 15 residues. Just the 45-base CDR3 DNA is kept, in frame starting at base 1. The germline V gene gives CDR1 as ENHRY and CDR2 as SYGVKD. V ends up 0 bases short and J 4 bases short, with an unmatched junction base count of 0. This chain joins TRBV10-3 to TRBJ2-5, with 12 junctional bases fitting TRBD2. The sample taken for sequencing was peripheral blood mononuclear cells (PBMCs). This receptor was obtained from a man between 40 and 49 years old. The base sequence is TGTGCCATCAGTGAGTCGGGACTAGCGGGAGAGACCCAGTACTTC. Its coded protein is CAISESGLAGETQYF.